This entry concerns a single T cell receptor beta chain. It has no known antigen specificity. No much larger clone is present one base from it, and per-base qualities are unavailable. The instrument was an Illumina NovaSeq 6000. cDNA libraries for TCRalpha and TCRbeta were prepared by 5'RACE using constant-segment primers, with sample barcodes and unique molecular identifiers added. Trizol reagent was used to extract RNA from every sample. Libraries were amplified in two PCR steps, with a second sample barcode and Illumina TruSeq adapters added in the second step. Sequencing of the libraries was done on an Illumina NovaSeq, producing 2 x 150 bp paired-end reads. On the authors' methods: With migec v1.2.7, reads were demultiplexed and then collapsed into UMI-guided consensus sequences. Using mixcr v2.1.11, UMI consensuses were aligned to TRA and TRB V and J templates and then assembled into clonotypes. A clonotype was counted as expanded or contracted only when both edgeR and NoisET called the clonotype significant, with the noise models trained on biological replicates. For edgeR calls, the thresholds were a false discovery rate-adjusted p below 0.01 and a log2 fold-change of 1. As an exploratory analysis of dynamics, PCA with hierarchical clustering was applied to max-normalized trajectories of the 1000 most abundant clonotypes. The CD4 or CD8 phenotype of responding clones was assigned using the separately sequenced CD4+ and CD8+ repertoires. Through fastp at Q25 and MiXCR, TCRdb rebuilt clones from the public reads, retaining in-frame beta chains. CDR3 protein duplicates are merged, each entry listing the most common genes and DNA. These V and J calls derive from TCRdb rather than the authors' analysis. In this sample the table shows 380,000 or so distinct CDR3 sequences, approximately 13% of which occur a single time. Of the sample, about a fifth falls within the top ten clones.

The record originates from a study of T-cell memory formation after mild COVID-19 (dated by TCRdb to the early 2020s). About the full investigation: TCR sequence clusters from the two donors were found to be largely donor specific. Two young, previously healthy adult volunteers, one female and one male, were included in the cohort. T-cell clones expanding and contracting after mild COVID-19 in two donors were tracked by longitudinal TCRalpha and TCRbeta repertoire sequencing.

What the work shows at the level of the full study, not this receptor alone: Contracting CD4+ clones appeared mostly in the CM and EM memory subsets, whereas CD8+ clones were enriched in EMRA. From day 15 to 85, contracting clones showed balanced CD4/CD8 phenotypes, whereas a second wave of clones that expanded from day 15 to 37 leaned towards CD4+. SARS-CoV-2 specificity of the second-wave clones peaking on day 37 was not confirmed. Only a couple of mild cases were covered by the study, and larger cohorts that include severe cases with pre-infection samples were considered necessary. The detection of some responding clones in pre-infection memory suggests that pre-existing cross-reactive memory T cells joined the SARS-CoV-2 response.

PBMCs were isolated by Ficoll-Paque density gradient centrifugation. The sample was PBMCs or a T cell subset sorted from them (not recorded which). The clonotype comes from a man aged 18 to 35 who had mild COVID-19 (a few samples of this study predate the infection). The sample titles of this study are shuffled in the database, so cell type and time point are left out; the donor was told from shared clones.

CDR3 protein: CASSQERIWKGIEAFF. The nucleotide sequence reads TGTGCCAGCAGCCAAGAAAGGATTTGGAAAGGGATTGAAGCTTTCTTT. The rearrangement joined TRBV14 to TRBJ1-1; the D gene is unclear. The germline V gene yields SGHDN for CDR1 and FVKESK for CDR2. Its CDR3 holds 16 amino acids, cysteine through phenylalanine. This entry keeps only the CDR3 DNA: 48 bases, framed from base 1. Between the V and J ends, shortened by 0 bases and 7 bases respectively, the junction contains 18 bases.